These 6 T cell receptor beta chains share one sample of origin, sequenced in a study of cytomegalovirus exposure and HLA in healthy donors. The primer mix had 60 Vbeta and 13 Jbeta primers. Here immunoSEQ multiplex PCR was the method, and the copy in TCRdb shows in-frame clones only, minus some. In the table there are around 100,000 clones, 70% to 85% of which are singletons. Sequenced sample: PBMCs. Receptor source: a woman in her late teens or twenties in good health and CMV-seropositive.

This sequence joins TRBV2 and TRBJ2-3, with 16 bases lining up with TRBD2. There are 17 residues in the CDR3. CDR1 and CDR2 from the germline V gene are SNHLY and FYNNEI. The V segment lost 6 bases and the J segment 4 bases; nucleotides outside the gene matches: 7. The CDR3 coding sequence is TGTGCCAGCAGCTCAGGGACTAGCGGGAGGGGTGCAGATACGCAGTATTTT. Amino acid sequence: CASSSGTSGRGADTQYF.

The chain is built from TRBV25-1 and TRBJ1-1; D might be TRBD1 (5 bases). Germline V CDR1 and CDR2: MGHDK, SYGVNS. This CDR3 is built from 17 residues. Trimming took off 3 bases at V and 3 bases at J, with 20 bases between the two ends. CDR3 sequence: CASSEGGGGVFYTEAFF. The CDR3 bases are TGTGCCAGCAGTGAGGGGGGGGGAGGGGTGTTTTACACTGAAGCTTTCTTT.

V usage is TRBV6-1 and J usage is TRBJ2-3; weak D call: TRBD2 (5 bases). Germline CDR1 reads MNHNS; CDR2 reads SASEGT. Trimming took off 0 bases at V and 2 bases at J, with 15 bases between the two ends. This CDR3 region has 17 residues. In nucleotides, the CDR3 is TGTGCCAGCAGTGAAGCGGATGGAGGCGGGTCCACAGATACGCAGTATTTT. This sequence encodes CASSEADGGGSTDTQYF.

This chain connects TRBV5-1 to TRBJ2-7, with 7 bases that match TRBD1. Unmatched junction bases numbered 2, after V lost 2 bases and J lost 3 bases. CDR3 size: 13 residues. Germline CDR1 SGHRS, CDR2 YFSETQ. CDR3 in amino acids: CASSLGTDYEQYF. The CDR3 nucleotides read TGCGCCAGCAGCTTAGGGACAGACTACGAGCAGTACTTC.

This rearrangement joins TRBV9 to TRBJ2-5; 11 bases map to TRBD2. CDR3 length: 17 amino acids. Germline CDR1 SGDLS, CDR2 YYNGEE. V lost 4 bases to trimming and J lost 2 bases; unmatched junction nucleotides: 10. The CDR3 DNA reads as TGTGCCAGCAGCCTGGGACTAGCGGCGACAGCTCAAGAGACCCAGTACTTC. It codes for CASSLGLAATAQETQYF.

This chain joins TRBV5-1 and TRBJ2-7; 7 nucleotides line up with TRBD1. This CDR3 spans 14 amino acids. The J segment lost 5 bases and the V segment lost 4 bases, leaving 9 bases of the junction unmatched. Germline CDR1 and CDR2: SGHRS and YFSETQ. Written as DNA, the CDR3 is TGCGCCAGCAGCGGGACAGCTCCCGGTCACGAGCAGTACTTC. This translates into CASSGTAPGHEQYF.